This T cell receptor (beta chain) was sequenced for a study of cytomegalovirus exposure and HLA in healthy donors. General study points: Follow-up analysis later connected one missense variant in DCLRE1C with trimming of TCR beta V- and J-genes.

This clone showed up just a few times. Its antigen remains unidentified. PCR used 60 Vbeta primers and 13 Jbeta primers. Clones were read by immunoSEQ multiplex PCR, and TCRdb kept only the in-frame ones, dropping some. This sample has about 130,000 clones, with approximately 80% found just once. V shed 3 bases, J shed 7 bases, and the junction held 6 bases outside the gene matches. Germline-derived CDR1 and CDR2 are MNHEY and SMNVEV (reference sequence). The CDR3 has 15 amino acids. The sequence was obtained from a man aged 40-55 years in good health and CMV-seronegative. Sequenced: PBMCs. The chain links TRBV27 to TRBJ1-5; 10 bases match TRBD1. The CDR3 DNA is TGTGCCAGCAGTTTGAAGGGACAGGGGTGGCAGCCCCAGCATTTT. It encodes CASSLKGQGWQPQHF.